Listed here are 27 T cell receptor beta chains from one sample, sequenced in a study of T cell changes during pregnancy in multiple sclerosis. This table comes from immunoSEQ multiplex PCR, and its TCRdb copy is limited to in-frame clones, with some not included. This table holds some 90,000 clones, around 91% found once. The sample consisted of peripheral blood, taken after pregnancy. All receptors come from a female donor in good health, enrolled as a control in a pregnancy study.

The V call is TRBV6-5, the J call TRBJ2-7, with D hard to call. V lost 5 bases to trimming and J lost 8 bases, with 10 bases between them. Germline V gene lookup returns CDR1 MNHEY and CDR2 SVGAGI. CDR3 length: 11 residues. As DNA, the CDR3 is TGTGCCAGCAGTGAAGCGCGTCAGCAGTACTTC. Amino acids: CASSEARQQYF.

The J gene is TRBJ2-2, the V gene TRBV15, with D unclear. Germline V lookup: CDR1 LNHNV, CDR2 YYDKDF (reference sequence). V dropped 0 bases and J dropped 6 bases, with 5 bases sitting between them. The CDR3 extends over 13 amino acids. As DNA, the CDR3 is TGTGCCACCAGCAGAGATGAGTCCGGGGAGCTGTTTTTT. Translating gives CATSRDESGELFF.

The CDR3 region has the DNA TGTGCCAGCAGGGGAGACGGCTATGGCTACACCTTC. It codes for CASRGDGYGYTF. The genes are TRBV2 and TRBJ1-2; no clear D gene. The CDR3 has 12 residues. Trimming cost V 6 bases and J 4 bases, with 9 bases left between them. Germline CDR1 SNHLY, CDR2 FYNNEI.

The chain uses TRBV5-6 and TRBJ2-1, with D possibly being TRBD2 (5 bases). The germline V gene has CDR1 SGHDT and CDR2 YYEEEE. With 1 base removed from V and 8 bases from J, the gap between germline ends came to 16 bases. The CDR3 runs 15 residues. CDR3 region: CASSLSSLGSDEQFF. The CDR3 DNA sequence: TGTGCCAGCAGCTTGTCTAGCCTCGGGTCGGATGAGCAGTTCTTC.

The chain carries TRBV15 and TRBJ1-1, with 7 bases fitting TRBD1. Germline V CDR1 and CDR2: LNHNV, YYDKDF (reference sequence). V shed 0 bases and J 8 bases; nucleotides not matched to a gene: 6. The length of the CDR3 is 14 residues. The CDR3 DNA reads TGTGCCACCAGCAGAGACTTGGACAGGCTCGAAGCTTTCTTT. This gives the protein CATSRDLDRLEAFF.

The chain couples TRBV7-8 to TRBJ1-6, with TRBD1 as a possible D gene (6 bases). Per germline, CDR1 SGHVS and CDR2 FQNEAQ. This CDR3 region has 17 residues. V gave up 2 bases and J gave up 7 bases, with 18 bases separating them. CDR3 bases: TGTGCCAGCAGCTTATATTTCGGGGGGGGCGCGAATTCACCCCTCCACTTT. It encodes CASSLYFGGGANSPLHF.

V and J are TRBV4-3 and TRBJ1-5; D perhaps matches TRBD1 (5 bases). CDR1 and CDR2 from the germline V gene are LGHNA and YSLEER. V was clipped by 1 base and J by 5 bases, with 9 bases between them. This CDR3 region has 14 residues. DNA for the CDR3: TGCGCCAGCAGCCAAGGGACACAAGATCAGCCCCAGCATTTT. Protein sequence: CASSQGTQDQPQHF.

The chain is built from TRBV18 and TRBJ2-6, with 7 nucleotides matching TRBD1. Germline V gene data show CDR1 as KGHSH and CDR2 as LQKENI. Trimming at V came to 6 bases and at J to 0 bases, leaving 8 bases not matched to a gene. This CDR3 contains 17 residues. The CDR3 DNA reads as TGTGCCAGCTCTTTGGGACAGCCCGACTCTGGGGCCAACGTCCTGACTTTC. Residues: CASSLGQPDSGANVLTF.

The gene calls are TRBV5-1 and TRBJ1-1; D is ambiguous. V dropped 7 bases and J dropped 3 bases, with 16 bases sitting between them. Germline V gives CDR1 SGHRS, CDR2 YFSETQ. The CDR3 has 14 amino acids. The CDR3 region is CASSSRRGDTEAFF. The CDR3 DNA reads TGCGCCAGCTCCAGCCGCCGGGGAGACACTGAAGCTTTCTTT. The entire variable domain, with the rest obtained from reference TRBV5-1 and TRBJ1-1, is as follows: KAGVTQTPRYLIKTRGQQVTLSCSPISGHRSVSWYQQTPGQGLQFLFEYFSETQRNKGNFPGRFSGRQFSNSRSEMNVSTLELGDSALYLCASSSRRGDTEAFFGQGTRLTVV.

This clone was detected only once. The chain is built from TRBV29-1 and TRBJ1-2; TRBD1 agrees at 9 bases. The CDR3 is made up of 12 amino acids. CDR1 and CDR2 from the germline V gene are SQVTM and ANQGSEA. V dropped 7 bases and J dropped 7; count of bases not matched to a gene: 7. The CDR3 is CSAARDRAGYTF. CDR3 DNA sequence: TGCAGCGCCGCCCGGGACAGGGCTGGCTACACCTTC.

The count of this clone is one. The chain combines TRBV15 with TRBJ1-1; 7 bases fit TRBD1. Unmatched junction bases numbered 8, after V lost 1 base and J lost 6 bases. Germline CDR1 and CDR2: LNHNV and YYDKDF (reference sequence). The CDR3 covers 15 residues. CDR3 amino acids: CATSRVEGAIAEAFF. As DNA, the CDR3 is TGTGCCACCAGCAGAGTGGAGGGGGCAATCGCTGAAGCTTTCTTT. The variable domain in full, with the rest retrieved from reference TRBV15 and TRBJ1-1, is DAMVIQNPRYQVTQFGKPVTLSCSQTLNHNVMYWYQQKSSQAPKLLFHYYDKDFNNEADTPDNFQSRRPNTSFCFLDIRSPGLGDTAMYLCATSRVEGAIAEAFFGQGTRLTVV.

The chain recombines TRBV11-2 with TRBJ1-5; D gene ambiguous. V gave up 0 bases and J gave up 4 bases, with 10 bases separating them. Germline CDR1 reads SGHAT; CDR2 reads FQNNGV. This CDR3 contains 15 residues. In DNA, the CDR3 is TGTGCCAGCAGCTTAGAAGCAGGATGGAATCAGCCCCAGCATTTT. Amino acids: CASSLEAGWNQPQHF. Using reference TRBV11-2 and TRBJ1-5 for the parts outside the CDR3, the full variable domain is EAGVAQSPRYKIIEKRQSVAFWCNPISGHATLYWYQQILGQGPKLLIQFQNNGVVDDSQLPKDRFSAERLKGVDSTLKIQPAKLEDSAVYLCASSLEAGWNQPQHFGDGTRLSIL.

The chain links TRBV10-3 to TRBJ1-5; the D gene is possibly TRBD1 (6 bases). Per germline, CDR1 ENHRY and CDR2 SYGVKD. CDR3 size: 14 residues. V dropped 2 bases and J dropped 8 bases, with 13 bases sitting between them. As DNA, the CDR3 is TGTGCCATCAGTGAGGTACAGGGAAGTAAGCCCCAGCATTTT. Translated, it gives CAISEVQGSKPQHF.

J is TRBJ2-5 and V is TRBV4-3; 10 nucleotides agree with TRBD1. Germline trimming cut 5 bases from V and 4 bases from J; bases unmatched to any gene: 7. This CDR3 has 15 residues. The germline CDR1 and CDR2 sequences are LGHNA and YSLEER. The CDR3 spells CASSIGTGVRETQYF. The DNA for the CDR3 is TGCGCCAGCAGCATAGGGACAGGGGTTAGAGAGACCCAGTACTTC.

The chain uses TRBV9 and TRBJ1-4; D might be TRBD1 (5 bases). Germline V gene sequence: CDR1 SGDLS, CDR2 YYNGEE. Trimming took off 2 bases at V and 8 bases at J, with 19 bases between the two ends. CDR3 size: 16 residues. For the CDR3, the DNA is TGTGCCAGCAGCGTTAGCCCCCGGGACTGGGAGGAAAAACTGTTTTTT. Translating it yields CASSVSPRDWEEKLFF.

The V gene is TRBV7-8, the J gene TRBJ1-1, with TRBD1 as a possible D gene (6 bases). Per germline, CDR1 SGHVS and CDR2 FQNEAQ. Trimming pared 1 base from V and 2 bases from J, leaving 14 bases between. The CDR3 runs to 16 residues. This CDR3 reads CASSLDGTGTNTEAFF. The CDR3 DNA sequence: TGTGCCAGCAGCTTAGATGGGACGGGGACAAACACTGAAGCTTTCTTT.

In the case of this clone: Other DNA sequences from this sample encode an identical CDR3 as well. V is TRBV6-6 and J is TRBJ2-7; TRBD1 matches at 9 bases. Germline V lookup: CDR1 MNHNY, CDR2 SVGAGI (reference sequence). This CDR3 has 13 residues. J lost 4 bases, V lost 6 bases, and 4 bases had no gene match. The CDR3 sequence: CASRGQGKYEQYF. Here the CDR3 DNA reads TGTGCCAGCAGGGGACAGGGAAAATACGAGCAGTACTTC.

V is TRBV7-9 and J is TRBJ1-1; D might be TRBD1 (5 bases). Per germline, CDR1 SEHNR and CDR2 FQNEAQ (reference sequence). The CDR3 has 11 amino acids. Trimming left V 8 bases short and J 4 bases short, with 8 bases between. CDR3 amino acids: CASSGVTEAFF. In nucleotides, the CDR3 is TGTGCCAGCTCGGGGGTCACTGAAGCTTTCTTT.

The chain is built from TRBV18 and TRBJ1-2, with 9 nucleotides matching TRBD1. The germline CDR1 and CDR2 sequences are KGHSH and LQKENI. The J segment lost 3 bases and the V segment lost 5 bases, leaving 1 base of the junction unmatched. This CDR3 contains 13 residues. The CDR3 loop is CASSGQGYYGYTF. The CDR3 region has the DNA TGTGCCAGCTCAGGACAGGGGTACTATGGCTACACCTTC.

The chain employs TRBV27 and TRBJ1-6, with D unclear. The CDR3 loop spans 13 amino acids. Germline CDR1 MNHEY, CDR2 SMNVEV (reference sequence). The ends were cut back, 4 bases at V and 14 bases at J, with 15 bases in the middle. In DNA form, the CDR3 reads TGTGCCAGCAGTTCGAGGGTCCAATCGGCCCTCCACTTT. Translated: CASSSRVQSALHF.

The J gene is TRBJ1-2, the V gene TRBV5-5; D not certain. V was clipped by 0 bases and J by 7 bases, with 10 bases between them. The germline V gene encodes CDR1 SGHKS and CDR2 YYEKEE (reference sequence). The CDR3 covers 13 residues. The CDR3 DNA reads as TGTGCCAGCAGCTTGGGGAGAGAACTTGGCTACACCTTC. Protein product: CASSLGRELGYTF. The full variable domain, with the rest looked up from reference TRBV5-5 and TRBJ1-2, is DAGVTQSPTHLIKTRGQQVTLRCSPISGHKSVSWYQQVLGQGPQFIFQYYEKEERGRGNFPDRFSARQFPNYSSELNVNALLLGDSALYLCASSLGRELGYTFGSGTRLTVV.

The chain carries TRBV2 and TRBJ2-2; possible D gene TRBD2, 6 bases. Per the germline V gene, CDR1 is SNHLY and CDR2 is FYNNEI. The CDR3 has 16 amino acids. V was shortened by 4 bases and J by 4 bases, with 16 bases between the two germline ends. CDR3 DNA sequence: TGTGCCAGCAGTGGGGCGGGGACCACCGGCACCGGGGAGCTGTTTTTT. Its translation: CASSGAGTTGTGELFF.

The gene calls are TRBV7-2 and TRBJ1-2, with TRBD1 identical over 10 bases. The CDR3 covers 15 residues. Per germline, CDR1 SGHTA and CDR2 FQGNSA. With 0 bases clipped from V and 5 bases from J, the junction kept 3 bases outside the gene matches. CDR3 nucleotide sequence: TGTGCCAGCAGCTTAGCCGGGACAGGGGTATATGGCTACACCTTC. Translating it yields CASSLAGTGVYGYTF.

The sample holds one count of this clone. This rearrangement joins TRBV28 to TRBJ2-7; TRBD1 aligns across 7 bases. Germline V gives CDR1 MDHEN, CDR2 SYDVKM. The CDR3 spans 14 residues. The V segment lost 7 bases and the J segment 2 bases; nucleotides outside the gene matches: 8. The CDR3, as DNA: TGTGCCAGCACCATACAGGGGCTTACCTACGAGCAGTACTTC. This sequence encodes CASTIQGLTYEQYF.

This sequence joins TRBV7-9 and TRBJ1-1; 8 positions match TRBD1. This CDR3 region has 14 residues. Germline trimming cut 6 bases from V and 4 bases from J; bases unmatched to any gene: 7. The germline CDR1 and CDR2 sequences are SEHNR and FQNEAQ (reference sequence). The CDR3 region is CASSLHQGATEAFF. The CDR3 DNA reads TGTGCCAGCAGTTTACATCAGGGGGCCACTGAAGCTTTCTTT.

This clone was seen more than once but under ten times. This chain joins TRBV7-9 and TRBJ2-3; the match to TRBD2 covers 8 bases. Germline V gives CDR1 SEHNR, CDR2 FQNEAQ (reference sequence). V was clipped by 1 base and J by 2 bases; unmatched bases: 2. The CDR3 runs 15 residues. CDR3 in DNA: TGTGCCAGCAGCTTAGTAGCGGGGTACACAGATACGCAGTATTTT. It translates to CASSLVAGYTDTQYF.

In its sample, this clone was seen once. The chain couples TRBV7-7 to TRBJ2-1; tentatively, D is TRBD2 (6 bases). Germline CDR1 is SSHAT and CDR2 is FNYEAQ (reference sequence). This CDR3 is built from 12 residues. In DNA form, the CDR3 reads TGTGCTAGCGGCGGGGCGGGTGATGAGCAGTTCTTC. This codes for CASGGAGDEQFF. The whole variable domain, remainder taken from reference TRBV7-7 and TRBJ2-1, is GAGVSQSPRYKVTKRGQDVTLRCDPISSHATLYWYQQALGQGPEFLTYFNYEAQPDKSGLPSDRFSAERPEGSISTLTIQRTEQRDSAMYRCASGGAGDEQFFGPGTRLTVL.